This is a list of T cell receptor beta chains from one sample in a study of cytomegalovirus exposure and HLA in healthy donors. The method was immunoSEQ multiplex PCR; TCRdb's version includes in-frame clones alone and lacks a portion of them. The table lists 150,000 or so clones, over 60% of them singletons. Material: PBMCs. The receptor source for this set is a male donor in good health and CMV-seronegative. Each CDR3 is given with its conserved first and last residue. The D gene is left open where the match is weak. Some rows mark clone size as missing; the rest say once, few, many or name a class of expanded clone.

abundance: few
v_gene: TRBV6-5
len: 15
j_gene: TRBJ1-5
d_gene: .
CDR3aa: CASSQDAGVSQPQHF
CDR3nt: TGTGCCAGCAGTCAGGATGCAGGGGTATCTCAGCCCCAGCATTTT

abundance: .
v_gene: TRBV6-4
len: 16
j_gene: TRBJ2-1
d_gene: TRBD2
CDR3aa: CASSDLAGGEYNEQFF
CDR3nt: TGTGCCAGCAGTGATCTGGCGGGGGGGGAGTACAATGAGCAGTTCTTC

abundance: .
v_gene: TRBV19
len: 17
j_gene: TRBJ1-3
d_gene: TRBD1
CDR3aa: CASSTVPTGAAGNTIYF
CDR3nt: TGTGCCAGTAGTACAGTACCGACAGGGGCAGCGGGAAACACCATATATTTT

abundance: .
v_gene: TRBV2
len: 16
j_gene: TRBJ1-5
d_gene: TRBD1
CDR3aa: CASSPNRGTGPQPQHF
CDR3nt: TGTGCCAGCAGCCCAAATCGGGGGACAGGGCCACAGCCCCAGCATTTT

abundance: .
v_gene: TRBV7-6
len: 18
j_gene: TRBJ1-1
d_gene: .
CDR3aa: CASSLGPDTATMNTEAFF
CDR3nt: TGTGCCAGCAGCTTAGGCCCGGACACCGCCACAATGAACACTGAAGCTTTCTTT

abundance: few
v_gene: TRBV6-5
len: 15
j_gene: TRBJ2-7
d_gene: .
CDR3aa: CASRPTGVVLYEQYF
CDR3nt: TGTGCCAGCAGACCAACCGGGGTCGTCCTCTACGAGCAGTACTTC

abundance: few
v_gene: TRBV5-6
len: 16
j_gene: TRBJ1-2
d_gene: .
CDR3aa: CASSSGEGRGNYGYTF
CDR3nt: TGTGCCAGCAGCTCGGGGGAGGGCAGGGGAAACTATGGCTACACCTTC

abundance: .
v_gene: TRBV6-4
len: 16
j_gene: TRBJ2-1
d_gene: TRBD2
CDR3aa: CASPLTLAGLYNEQFF
CDR3nt: TGTGCCAGCCCCCTCACCCTAGCGGGGCTGTACAATGAGCAGTTCTTC

abundance: .
v_gene: TRBV6-1
len: 16
j_gene: TRBJ2-7
d_gene: TRBD1
CDR3aa: CASSELLGTGVGEQYF
CDR3nt: TGTGCCAGCAGTGAACTCCTCGGGACAGGAGTTGGCGAGCAGTACTTC

abundance: once
v_gene: TRBV9
len: 14
j_gene: TRBJ2-7
d_gene: .
CDR3aa: CASSVGAVSYEQYF
CDR3nt: TGTGCCAGCAGCGTAGGGGCAGTGAGCTACGAGCAGTACTTC

abundance: .
v_gene: TRBV5-1
len: 14
j_gene: TRBJ2-5
d_gene: TRBD1
CDR3aa: CASSWTGGVETQYF
CDR3nt: TGCGCCAGCAGCTGGACAGGGGGCGTCGAGACCCAGTACTTC

abundance: few
v_gene: TRBV19
len: 13
j_gene: TRBJ2-2
d_gene: TRBD1
CDR3aa: CASIPGGTGELFF
CDR3nt: TGTGCCAGTATTCCAGGGGGAACCGGGGAGCTGTTTTTT

abundance: .
v_gene: TRBV7-9
len: 14
j_gene: TRBJ1-5
d_gene: TRBD1
CDR3aa: CASSPDRANQPQHF
CDR3nt: TGTGCCAGCAGCCCGGACAGGGCCAATCAGCCCCAGCATTTT

abundance: .
v_gene: TRBV30
len: 13
j_gene: TRBJ1-2
d_gene: .
CDR3aa: CAWSSTLGYGYTF
CDR3nt: TGTGCCTGGAGCTCCACTCTCGGGTATGGCTACACCTTC

abundance: .
v_gene: TRBV4-1
len: 17
j_gene: TRBJ2-1
d_gene: .
CDR3aa: CASSHRSRGDSYNEQFF
CDR3nt: TGCGCCAGCAGCCATCGCTCCCGCGGGGACTCCTACAATGAGCAGTTCTTC

abundance: .
v_gene: TRBV28
len: 16
j_gene: TRBJ1-5
d_gene: .
CDR3aa: CASSPLWGGGNQPQHF
CDR3nt: TGTGCCAGCAGCCCCTTATGGGGGGGTGGCAATCAGCCCCAGCATTTT

abundance: few
v_gene: TRBV19
len: 20
j_gene: TRBJ2-6
d_gene: .
CDR3aa: CASSSQIHRLDRSGANVLTF
CDR3nt: TGTGCCAGTAGTAGCCAAATACACAGGCTCGATCGCTCTGGGGCCAACGTCCTGACTTTC

abundance: .
v_gene: TRBV28
len: 16
j_gene: TRBJ1-2
d_gene: TRBD1
CDR3aa: CASSLSGQGAIYGYTF
CDR3nt: TGTGCCAGCAGTTTATCAGGACAGGGGGCAATCTATGGCTACACCTTC

abundance: few
v_gene: TRBV5-4
len: 15
j_gene: TRBJ2-5
d_gene: .
CDR3aa: CASSFIGRGKETQYF
CDR3nt: TGTGCCAGCAGCTTCATTGGCAGGGGAAAAGAGACCCAGTACTTC

abundance: once
v_gene: TRBV2
len: 15
j_gene: TRBJ1-1
d_gene: TRBD1
CDR3aa: CASSDDRVLGTEAFF
CDR3nt: TGTGCCAGCAGCGACGACAGGGTTTTAGGCACTGAAGCTTTCTTT

abundance: .
v_gene: TRBV6-5
len: 13
j_gene: TRBJ1-2
d_gene: .
CDR3aa: CASSYGLRYGYTF
CDR3nt: TGTGCCAGCAGTTACGGGCTGCGCTATGGCTACACCTTC

abundance: once
v_gene: TRBV7-2
len: 13
j_gene: TRBJ2-7
d_gene: TRBD2
CDR3aa: CAILAGSSREQYF
CDR3nt: TGTGCCATCCTAGCGGGGTCCAGCCGAGAGCAGTACTTC

abundance: .
v_gene: TRBV7-2
len: 16
j_gene: TRBJ2-7
d_gene: TRBD2
CDR3aa: CASNIASGRAPYEQYF
CDR3nt: TGTGCCAGCAACATAGCTAGCGGGAGAGCCCCCTACGAGCAGTACTTC

abundance: .
v_gene: TRBV18
len: 16
j_gene: TRBJ1-1
d_gene: TRBD1
CDR3aa: CASSPINAGTGGEAFF
CDR3nt: TGTGCCAGCTCACCGATTAACGCCGGGACAGGGGGCGAAGCTTTCTTT

abundance: .
v_gene: TRBV29-1
len: 13
j_gene: TRBJ2-7
d_gene: TRBD2
CDR3aa: CSALAGVSYEQYF
CDR3nt: TGCAGCGCACTAGCGGGGGTCTCCTACGAGCAGTACTTC

abundance: few
v_gene: TRBV29-1
len: 14
j_gene: TRBJ1-2
d_gene: TRBD1
CDR3aa: CSVDFTDRGNGYTF
CDR3nt: TGCAGCGTTGATTTCACGGACAGGGGGAATGGCTACACCTTC

abundance: few
v_gene: TRBV12-5
len: 16
j_gene: TRBJ1-6
d_gene: .
CDR3aa: CASGLMGRAYNSPLHF
CDR3nt: TGTGCTAGTGGTTTGATGGGGAGGGCCTATAATTCACCCCTCCACTTT

abundance: .
v_gene: TRBV19
len: 15
j_gene: TRBJ2-1
d_gene: TRBD1
CDR3aa: CASRDKGAAYNEQFF
CDR3nt: TGTGCCAGTAGAGATAAGGGGGCGGCCTACAATGAGCAGTTCTTC

abundance: few
v_gene: TRBV29-1
len: 14
j_gene: TRBJ2-2
d_gene: TRBD2
CDR3aa: CSVGRENSPGELFF
CDR3nt: TGCAGCGTGGGGAGGGAGAACAGCCCCGGGGAGCTGTTTTTT

abundance: .
v_gene: TRBV7-6
len: 17
j_gene: TRBJ2-1
d_gene: TRBD1
CDR3aa: CASSLDRGPSSYNEQFF
CDR3nt: TGTGCCAGCAGCCTGGACAGGGGGCCGAGCTCCTACAATGAGCAGTTCTTC

abundance: .
v_gene: TRBV4-2
len: 15
j_gene: TRBJ2-7
d_gene: .
CDR3aa: CASSQDTGEGYEQYF
CDR3nt: TGTGCCAGCAGCCAAGATACGGGAGAGGGATACGAGCAGTACTTC

abundance: .
v_gene: TRBV29-1
len: 13
j_gene: TRBJ2-4
d_gene: TRBD1
CDR3aa: CSVNMDRGGIQYF
CDR3nt: TGCAGCGTAAATATGGACAGGGGAGGTATTCAGTACTTC

abundance: .
v_gene: TRBV30
len: 13
j_gene: TRBJ2-7
d_gene: .
CDR3aa: CAWRSPGLYEQYF
CDR3nt: TGTGCCTGGAGGTCACCAGGCCTCTACGAGCAGTACTTC

abundance: .
v_gene: TRBV7-8
len: 15
j_gene: TRBJ1-4
d_gene: TRBD1
CDR3aa: CASSPTGGGGEKLFF
CDR3nt: TGTGCCAGCAGCCCAACAGGGGGAGGAGGTGAAAAACTGTTTTTT

abundance: .
v_gene: TRBV2
len: 12
j_gene: TRBJ2-7
d_gene: .
CDR3aa: CASSDRGYEQYF
CDR3nt: TGTGCCAGCAGTGATCGGGGCTACGAGCAGTACTTC

abundance: once
v_gene: TRBV10-3
len: 17
j_gene: TRBJ1-5
d_gene: .
CDR3aa: CAISESPGQRRSQPQHF
CDR3nt: TGTGCCATCAGTGAGTCACCGGGACAACGACGAAGTCAGCCCCAGCATTTT

abundance: .
v_gene: TRBV18
len: 14
j_gene: TRBJ1-3
d_gene: .
CDR3aa: CASSPTGPGNTIYF
CDR3nt: TGTGCCAGCTCACCCACAGGGCCTGGAAACACCATATATTTT

abundance: .
v_gene: TRBV7-2
len: 16
j_gene: TRBJ1-2
d_gene: TRBD1
CDR3aa: CASSPSTGIVNYGYTF
CDR3nt: TGTGCCAGCAGCCCGTCGACAGGGATCGTGAACTATGGCTACACCTTC

abundance: .
v_gene: TRBV23-1
len: 15
j_gene: TRBJ1-1
d_gene: TRBD1
CDR3aa: CASSQSSGGCPEAFF
CDR3nt: TGCGCCAGCAGTCAATCGTCAGGGGGCTGCCCTGAAGCTTTCTTT

abundance: .
v_gene: TRBV6-5
len: 12
j_gene: TRBJ2-7
d_gene: TRBD1
CDR3aa: CASSGQGCEQYF
CDR3nt: TGTGCCAGCAGCGGACAGGGTTGCGAGCAGTACTTC

abundance: .
v_gene: TRBV9
len: 16
j_gene: TRBJ2-5
d_gene: .
CDR3aa: CASSVEGGPSQETQYF
CDR3nt: TGTGCCAGCAGCGTAGAGGGGGGGCCGTCCCAAGAGACCCAGTACTTC

abundance: .
v_gene: TRBV2
len: 15
j_gene: TRBJ1-5
d_gene: TRBD1
CDR3aa: CASSKGQGAWQPQHF
CDR3nt: TGTGCCAGCAGCAAGGGACAGGGGGCTTGGCAGCCCCAGCATTTT

abundance: once
v_gene: TRBV29-1
len: 13
j_gene: TRBJ2-5
d_gene: TRBD2
CDR3aa: CSGGLAGAETQYF
CDR3nt: TGCAGCGGGGGACTAGCGGGAGCAGAGACCCAGTACTTC

abundance: .
v_gene: TRBV30
len: 15
j_gene: TRBJ2-2
d_gene: TRBD1
CDR3aa: CAWSPWTGITGELFF
CDR3nt: TGTGCCTGGAGTCCCTGGACAGGGATCACCGGGGAGCTGTTTTTT